A selection of T cell receptor beta chains follows, all from one sample in a study of identical twins. A single record per CDR3 protein comes from TCRdb applying MiXCR to the 5' RACE reads. The table includes hundreds of thousands of distinct CDR3 sequences, about a fifth detected once. The sample was also linked to a second study, of yellow fever vaccine responses in identical twins.

Source material: CD4+ T cells sorted from blood. These TCRs come from a woman aged 18-35 years in good health. Each CDR3 is given with its conserved first and last residue. A D gene is named only where the DNA matches it firmly. Clone size appears in some rows only: once, few, many, or a class for an expanded clone.

abundance: NA
d_gene: NA
j_gene: TRBJ1-2
v_gene: TRBV4-1
CDR3nt: TGCGCCAGCAGCCAATTTGTAGATCGGGCGTATGGCTACACCTTC
CDR3aa: CASSQFVDRAYGYTF

abundance: NA
d_gene: TRBD2
j_gene: TRBJ2-5
v_gene: TRBV7-7
CDR3nt: TGTGCCAGCAGCCGGAGCGGGGGGCGAGAAGAGACCCAGTACTTC
CDR3aa: CASSRSGGREETQYF

abundance: NA
d_gene: TRBD2
j_gene: TRBJ2-2
v_gene: TRBV7-8
CDR3nt: TGTGCCAGCACGGTACTCAGCGGGGGATTTACCGGGGAGCTGTTTTTT
CDR3aa: CASTVLSGGFTGELFF

abundance: NA
d_gene: TRBD1
j_gene: TRBJ2-7
v_gene: TRBV20-1
CDR3nt: TGCAGTGCTAGTCAGGGACAGGGAGGACTAAGCTCCTACGAGCAGTACTTC
CDR3aa: CSASQGQGGLSSYEQYF

abundance: NA
d_gene: TRBD2
j_gene: TRBJ2-3
v_gene: TRBV10-3
CDR3nt: TGTGCCATCAGTGACCTCTACCGGACTAGCGGGAGGGCCGATACGCAGTATTTT
CDR3aa: CAISDLYRTSGRADTQYF

abundance: NA
d_gene: NA
j_gene: TRBJ2-7
v_gene: TRBV27
CDR3nt: TGTGCCAGCAGTTTAAACCCGAGACTATTGGATGTTGAGCAGTACTTC
CDR3aa: CASSLNPRLLDVEQYF

abundance: NA
d_gene: TRBD1
j_gene: TRBJ2-2
v_gene: TRBV2
CDR3nt: TGTGCCAGCAGTGAGGACAGGTTGAGGGGGGAGCTGTTTTTT
CDR3aa: CASSEDRLRGELFF

abundance: NA
d_gene: NA
j_gene: TRBJ2-5
v_gene: TRBV6-1
CDR3nt: TGTGCCAGCAGTGGACCTAGGGAGGTTTGGACCCAGTACTTC
CDR3aa: CASSGPREVWTQYF

abundance: many
d_gene: NA
j_gene: TRBJ2-3
v_gene: TRBV7-3
CDR3nt: TGTGCCAGCAGCCAAAATGCAGATACGCAGTATTTT
CDR3aa: CASSQNADTQYF

abundance: NA
d_gene: NA
j_gene: TRBJ2-1
v_gene: TRBV11-3
CDR3nt: TGTGCCAGCAGCTTAGCCTCTATGACAGAATACAATGAGCAGTTCTTC
CDR3aa: CASSLASMTEYNEQFF

abundance: NA
d_gene: NA
j_gene: TRBJ2-3
v_gene: TRBV5-1
CDR3nt: TGCGCCAGCAGCTTGGATGCAGGTAACACAGATACGCAGTATTTT
CDR3aa: CASSLDAGNTDTQYF

abundance: few
d_gene: NA
j_gene: TRBJ2-7
v_gene: TRBV5-1
CDR3nt: TGCGCCAGCAGCTTGGCCGGGGGGACAAGAGGGCTCTCCTACGAGCAGTACTTC
CDR3aa: CASSLAGGTRGLSYEQYF

abundance: NA
d_gene: NA
j_gene: TRBJ1-5
v_gene: TRBV20-1
CDR3nt: TGCAGTGCTAGGACAGCGAACAATCAGCCCCAGCATTTT
CDR3aa: CSARTANNQPQHF

abundance: NA
d_gene: NA
j_gene: TRBJ2-1
v_gene: TRBV4-1
CDR3nt: TGCGCCAGCAGCCAAGGAAGGGACGGGAGTAAGAAGTTCTTC
CDR3aa: CASSQGRDGSKKFF

abundance: few
d_gene: TRBD2
j_gene: TRBJ2-3
v_gene: TRBV5-1
CDR3nt: TGCGCCAGCAAAAGACTAGCGTCGGGGGATACGCAGTATTTT
CDR3aa: CASKRLASGDTQYF

abundance: few
d_gene: NA
j_gene: TRBJ1-2
v_gene: TRBV12-3/TRBV12-4
CDR3nt: TGTGCCAGCAGTTTAGCTGGGCTCGGGATATATGGCTACACCTTC
CDR3aa: CASSLAGLGIYGYTF

abundance: few
d_gene: NA
j_gene: TRBJ2-5
v_gene: TRBV10-3
CDR3nt: TGTGCCCTCGGGGGACTCGCCCCCAAGGAGACCCAGTACTTC
CDR3aa: CALGGLAPKETQYF

abundance: few
d_gene: NA
j_gene: TRBJ2-1
v_gene: TRBV10-2
CDR3nt: TGCGCCAGCAGTTCATCTGGGGGGGGCCTCTACAATGAGCAGTTCTTC
CDR3aa: CASSSSGGGLYNEQFF

abundance: few
d_gene: NA
j_gene: TRBJ1-4
v_gene: TRBV19
CDR3nt: TGTGCCAGTAGCATAGAGGACGCAACTAATGAAAAACTGTTTTTT
CDR3aa: CASSIEDATNEKLFF

abundance: few
d_gene: TRBD1
j_gene: TRBJ2-1
v_gene: TRBV20-1
CDR3nt: TGCAGTGCTAGAGATAGGAGACAGGGGTTCGGTGAGCAGTTCTTC
CDR3aa: CSARDRRQGFGEQFF

abundance: NA
d_gene: NA
j_gene: TRBJ2-1
v_gene: TRBV24-1
CDR3nt: TGTGCCACCAGTGACCCAGGGTGGGTAGAGAATGAGCAGTTCTTC
CDR3aa: CATSDPGWVENEQFF

abundance: once
d_gene: NA
j_gene: TRBJ2-1
v_gene: TRBV15
CDR3nt: TGTGCCACCAGCAGAGATAGAGGGGTAGCATACAATGAGCAGTTCTTC
CDR3aa: CATSRDRGVAYNEQFF

abundance: few
d_gene: TRBD2
j_gene: TRBJ2-4
v_gene: TRBV3-1
CDR3nt: TGTGCCAGCAGCCAAGTAGCGGGGGGCTATGAAAACATTCAGTACTTC
CDR3aa: CASSQVAGGYENIQYF

abundance: NA
d_gene: NA
j_gene: TRBJ2-2
v_gene: TRBV15
CDR3nt: TGTGCCACCAGCAGAGATGGGGCAGGGAACACCGGGGAGCTGTTTTTT
CDR3aa: CATSRDGAGNTGELFF

abundance: NA
d_gene: NA
j_gene: TRBJ2-2
v_gene: TRBV3-1
CDR3nt: TGTGCCAGCAGCCAAGACGGCGCGAACACCGGGGAGCTGTTTTTT
CDR3aa: CASSQDGANTGELFF

abundance: once
d_gene: TRBD2
j_gene: TRBJ2-3
v_gene: TRBV20-1
CDR3nt: TGCAGTGCTAGAGATCATGGCGGGAGGGTAGATACGCAGTATTTT
CDR3aa: CSARDHGGRVDTQYF

abundance: NA
d_gene: NA
j_gene: TRBJ2-7
v_gene: TRBV12-3/TRBV12-4
CDR3nt: TGTGCCAGCAGTTCCCAGTCCTACGAGCAGTACTTC
CDR3aa: CASSSQSYEQYF

abundance: NA
d_gene: NA
j_gene: TRBJ2-2
v_gene: TRBV20-1
CDR3nt: TGCAGTGCTAGAGATTCACAGACGAACACCGGGGAGCTGTTTTTT
CDR3aa: CSARDSQTNTGELFF

abundance: NA
d_gene: TRBD2
j_gene: TRBJ2-1
v_gene: TRBV12-3/TRBV12-4
CDR3nt: TGTGCCAGCAGTAATAGCGGGGGTGGCATCGATGAGCAGTTCTTC
CDR3aa: CASSNSGGGIDEQFF

abundance: NA
d_gene: TRBD2
j_gene: TRBJ2-1
v_gene: TRBV11-2
CDR3nt: TGTGCCAGCAGCTTTCTGCTAGCGGGATATGAGCAGTTCTTC
CDR3aa: CASSFLLAGYEQFF

abundance: few
d_gene: NA
j_gene: TRBJ1-2
v_gene: TRBV13
CDR3nt: TGTGCCAGCAGCCCAACCTCTTTTTCGGTCCCCTGGAATTATGGCTACACCTTC
CDR3aa: CASSPTSFSVPWNYGYTF

abundance: NA
d_gene: NA
j_gene: TRBJ1-1
v_gene: TRBV11-3
CDR3nt: TGTGCCAGCAGCGGGGATCCGAACACTGAAGCTTTCTTT
CDR3aa: CASSGDPNTEAFF

abundance: few
d_gene: TRBD2
j_gene: TRBJ2-1
v_gene: TRBV10-3
CDR3nt: TGTGCCATCACTAGCGGGAAGACCTACAATGAGCAGTTCTTC
CDR3aa: CAITSGKTYNEQFF

abundance: few
d_gene: TRBD1
j_gene: TRBJ1-6
v_gene: TRBV4-1
CDR3nt: TGCGCCAGCAGCCAAAACGGGGACAGGGTCGATTCACCCCTCCACTTT
CDR3aa: CASSQNGDRVDSPLHF

abundance: NA
d_gene: NA
j_gene: TRBJ2-5
v_gene: TRBV7-9
CDR3nt: TGTGCCAGCAGCCTCGCGGGGTCCTGGGAGACCCAGTACTTC
CDR3aa: CASSLAGSWETQYF

abundance: few
d_gene: NA
j_gene: TRBJ2-5
v_gene: TRBV6-1
CDR3nt: TGTGCCAGCGAAAAACCACTAGCCGGCAATCAAGAGACCCAGTACTTC
CDR3aa: CASEKPLAGNQETQYF

abundance: NA
d_gene: TRBD1
j_gene: TRBJ1-1
v_gene: TRBV4-2
CDR3nt: TGTGCCAGCAGCCAAGATATTGGAGGGGGCGATACTGAAGCTTTCTTT
CDR3aa: CASSQDIGGGDTEAFF

abundance: NA
d_gene: NA
j_gene: TRBJ2-7
v_gene: TRBV11-2
CDR3nt: TGTGCCAGCAGCTTAAGGGGGGTAGCGGCCCGAGCTGGCTACGAGCAGTACTTC
CDR3aa: CASSLRGVAARAGYEQYF

abundance: NA
d_gene: NA
j_gene: TRBJ2-7
v_gene: TRBV29-1
CDR3nt: TGCAGCGTTGCGGGCGAGGTGGGCTACGAGCAGTACTTC
CDR3aa: CSVAGEVGYEQYF

abundance: NA
d_gene: NA
j_gene: TRBJ2-2
v_gene: TRBV24-1
CDR3nt: TGTGCCACCATGAGGAAACAGGGTAACACCGGGGAGCTGTTTTTT
CDR3aa: CATMRKQGNTGELFF

abundance: few
d_gene: NA
j_gene: TRBJ2-7
v_gene: TRBV3-1
CDR3nt: TGTGCCAGCAGCCAAGAGACCGGGCCCACCTACGAGCAGTACTTC
CDR3aa: CASSQETGPTYEQYF

abundance: NA
d_gene: TRBD1
j_gene: TRBJ2-2
v_gene: TRBV18
CDR3nt: TGTGCAACAGGGGGCCAGACGAACACCGGGGAGCTGTTTTTT
CDR3aa: CATGGQTNTGELFF

abundance: few
d_gene: TRBD1
j_gene: TRBJ2-1
v_gene: TRBV28
CDR3nt: TGTGCCAGCAGCCGGGGACAGAAGTACAATGAGCAGTTCTTC
CDR3aa: CASSRGQKYNEQFF

abundance: NA
d_gene: NA
j_gene: TRBJ2-5
v_gene: TRBV10-2
CDR3nt: TGCGCCAGCAGTGAAGGCCCAGCCTCGTACTTC
CDR3aa: CASSEGPASYF

abundance: NA
d_gene: NA
j_gene: TRBJ1-5
v_gene: TRBV7-6
CDR3nt: TGTGCCAGCAGCTTAGACACGGGGGAGCCCCAGCATTTT
CDR3aa: CASSLDTGEPQHF

abundance: few
d_gene: TRBD2
j_gene: TRBJ2-1
v_gene: TRBV5-1
CDR3nt: TGCGCCAGCAGCTTAAGGACTAGCGGGGATGAGCAGTTCTTC
CDR3aa: CASSLRTSGDEQFF

abundance: NA
d_gene: NA
j_gene: TRBJ1-1
v_gene: TRBV3-1
CDR3nt: TGTGCCAGCAGCCAAGGTCCGGGGCGAGGGACTGAAGCTTTCTTT
CDR3aa: CASSQGPGRGTEAFF

abundance: NA
d_gene: NA
j_gene: TRBJ1-2
v_gene: TRBV20-1
CDR3nt: TGCAGTGCTCCGCGGGACCTAAATGGCTACACCTTC
CDR3aa: CSAPRDLNGYTF

abundance: NA
d_gene: TRBD1
j_gene: TRBJ1-1
v_gene: TRBV6-5
CDR3nt: TGTGCCAGCAGTTACTCCTCATACAGGGGCGAGAACACTGAAGCTTTCTTT
CDR3aa: CASSYSSYRGENTEAFF

abundance: many
d_gene: NA
j_gene: TRBJ2-7
v_gene: TRBV20-1
CDR3nt: TGCAGTGCTACCCGACAGAACGGCTACGAGCAGTACTTC
CDR3aa: CSATRQNGYEQYF

abundance: NA
d_gene: TRBD1
j_gene: TRBJ2-7
v_gene: TRBV7-3
CDR3nt: TGTGCCAGCAGCCCCCAAGGGACAGGGAACTACGAGCAGTACTTC
CDR3aa: CASSPQGTGNYEQYF

abundance: few
d_gene: NA
j_gene: TRBJ2-2
v_gene: TRBV5-1
CDR3nt: TGCGCCAGCAGCTCCTCGACGGACCCGAACACCGGGGAGCTGTTTTTT
CDR3aa: CASSSSTDPNTGELFF

abundance: few
d_gene: TRBD2
j_gene: TRBJ2-2
v_gene: TRBV10-3
CDR3nt: TGTGCCACCTTCGGGGGGGCTATAGGCGGGGAGCTGTTTTTT
CDR3aa: CATFGGAIGGELFF

abundance: NA
d_gene: NA
j_gene: TRBJ2-5
v_gene: TRBV3-1
CDR3nt: TGTGCCAGCAGCCAGCGGGGCTTCCAAGAGACCCAGTACTTC
CDR3aa: CASSQRGFQETQYF

abundance: NA
d_gene: NA
j_gene: TRBJ1-2
v_gene: TRBV19
CDR3nt: TGTGCCAGTAGTTCCTCCTCGACAGCTAACTATGGCTACACCTTC
CDR3aa: CASSSSSTANYGYTF

abundance: few
d_gene: NA
j_gene: TRBJ2-1
v_gene: TRBV24-1
CDR3nt: TGTGCCACCAGTGATTCTGCGGGGGCGAACAATGAGCAGTTCTTC
CDR3aa: CATSDSAGANNEQFF

abundance: NA
d_gene: NA
j_gene: TRBJ2-1
v_gene: TRBV2
CDR3nt: TGTGCCAGCAGTGAAAACCACCCCTACAATGAGCAGTTCTTC
CDR3aa: CASSENHPYNEQFF

abundance: NA
d_gene: TRBD2
j_gene: TRBJ2-5
v_gene: TRBV10-2
CDR3nt: TGCGCCAGCAGTGAGGGAGCGGGACCGGGGGAGACCCAGTACTTC
CDR3aa: CASSEGAGPGETQYF

abundance: few
d_gene: NA
j_gene: TRBJ1-5
v_gene: TRBV12-3/TRBV12-4
CDR3nt: TGTGCCAGCAGTTTAGGGGCAGGCCATCAGCCCCAGCATTTT
CDR3aa: CASSLGAGHQPQHF

abundance: NA
d_gene: NA
j_gene: TRBJ1-3
v_gene: TRBV24-1
CDR3nt: TGTGCCACCAGTGATTCGCGGGGAAACACCATATATTTT
CDR3aa: CATSDSRGNTIYF